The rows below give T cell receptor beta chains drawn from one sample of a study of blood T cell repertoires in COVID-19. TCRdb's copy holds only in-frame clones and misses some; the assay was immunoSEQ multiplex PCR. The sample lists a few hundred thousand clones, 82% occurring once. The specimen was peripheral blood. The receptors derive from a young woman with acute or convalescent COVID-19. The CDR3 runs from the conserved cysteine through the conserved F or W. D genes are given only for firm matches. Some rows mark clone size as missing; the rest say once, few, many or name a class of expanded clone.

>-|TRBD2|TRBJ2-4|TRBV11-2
TGTGCCAGCAGCCCCGGACTAGCGGGACTGTTAGCCAAAAACATTCAGTACTTC
CASSPGLAGLLAKNIQYF
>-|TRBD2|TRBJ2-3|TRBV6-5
TGTGCCAGCAGTTACTCGAGTAGCGGGGATACGCAGTATTTT
CASSYSSSGDTQYF
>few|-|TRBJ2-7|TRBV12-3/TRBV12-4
TGTGCCAGCAGTCCCGACAGCTACGAGCAGTACTTC
CASSPDSYEQYF
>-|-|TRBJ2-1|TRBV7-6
TGTGCCAGCAGCTCTCGACCGACTAGTGCCGGGAGCTCCTACAATGAGCAGTTCTTC
CASSSRPTSAGSSYNEQFF
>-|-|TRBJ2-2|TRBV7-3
TGTGCCAGCAGCAAAAATAGCGCCGGGGAGCTGTTTTTT
CASSKNSAGELFF
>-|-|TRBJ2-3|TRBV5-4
TGTGCCAGCAGCTTGCCGGACAAAATGGGCACAGATACGCAGTATTTT
CASSLPDKMGTDTQYF
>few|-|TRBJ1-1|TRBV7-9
TGTGCCAGCAGCTTAGAGTTGGGGCAGGGAGGTGAAGCTTTCTTT
CASSLELGQGGEAFF
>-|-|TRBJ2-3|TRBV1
TGCACCAGCAGCCAAGGGACCGGGAGGGCTAGCGGGCTTAGCACAGATACGCAGTATTTT
CTSSQGTGRASGLSTDTQYF
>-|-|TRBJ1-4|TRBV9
TGTGCCAGCAGCGTAGGGGGGCCCAATGAAAAACTGTTTTTT
CASSVGGPNEKLFF
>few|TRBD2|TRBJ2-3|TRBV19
TGTGCCAGTAGCCTGACTAGCTTAGACACAGATACGCAGTATTTT
CASSLTSLDTDTQYF
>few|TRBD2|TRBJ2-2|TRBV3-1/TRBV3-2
TGTGCCAGCAGCCAAGTGGGACTAGAAAGAACCGGGGAGCTGTTTTTT
CASSQVGLERTGELFF
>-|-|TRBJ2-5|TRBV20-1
TGCAGTGCCGGACTCGAGACCCAGTACTTC
CSAGLETQYF
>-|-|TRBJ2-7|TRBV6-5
TGTGCCAGCAGTTACTCGATGGGCGGGAACGCGGCCGAGCAGTACTTC
CASSYSMGGNAAEQYF
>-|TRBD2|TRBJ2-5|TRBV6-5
TGTGCCAGCAGTCCTAGCGGGGAGCTCCAAGAGACCCAGTACTTC
CASSPSGELQETQYF
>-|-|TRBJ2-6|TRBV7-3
TGTGCCAGCAGCCCCCACTCTGGGGCCAACGTCCTGACTTTC
CASSPHSGANVLTF
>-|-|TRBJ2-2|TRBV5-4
TGTGCCAGCAGCGACCGGGACTCCAATGGGGAGCTGTTTTTT
CASSDRDSNGELFF
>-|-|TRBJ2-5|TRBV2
TGTGCCAGCAGACAGGGATTCCAAGAGACCCAGTACTTC
CASRQGFQETQYF
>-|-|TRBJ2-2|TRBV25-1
TGTGCCAGCAGTGAAGGTCCTAGCCGCCAGAACACCGGGGAGCTGTTTTTT
CASSEGPSRQNTGELFF
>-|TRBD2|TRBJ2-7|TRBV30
TGTGCCTGGAGTCACAATCCGGGAGGTGCCAGCCTACTCTACGAGCAGTACTTC
CAWSHNPGGASLLYEQYF
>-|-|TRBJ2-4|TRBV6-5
TGTGCCAGCAGTTACTGGGCAGATCTAGCCAAAAACATTCAGTACTTC
CASSYWADLAKNIQYF
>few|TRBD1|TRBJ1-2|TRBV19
TGTGCCAGTAGTACCGGACAGGGCAGTGGCTACACCTTC
CASSTGQGSGYTF
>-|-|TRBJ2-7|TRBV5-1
TGCGCCAGCAGTTCGAACCCCCCCGGGACGGGAGCCTACGAGCAGTACTTC
CASSSNPPGTGAYEQYF
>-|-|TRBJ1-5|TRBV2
TGTGCCAGCAGCAACGTAGGCAATCAGCCCCAGCATTTT
CASSNVGNQPQHF
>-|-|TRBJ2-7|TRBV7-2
TGTGCCAGCAGCTTCTACAGAGGGATTACCTACGAGCAGTACTTC
CASSFYRGITYEQYF
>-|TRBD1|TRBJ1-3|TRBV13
TGTGCCAGCAGCCTATGGACAGGCACCTCTGGAAACACCATATATTTT
CASSLWTGTSGNTIYF
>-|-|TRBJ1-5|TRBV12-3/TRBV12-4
TGTGCCAGCAGTCACGGGGGGGGTCAGCCCCAGCATTTT
CASSHGGGQPQHF
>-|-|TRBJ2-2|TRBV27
TGTGCCAGCAGCCCCCCGGGACACCAGCCCGGCGGGGAGCTGTTTTTT
CASSPPGHQPGGELFF
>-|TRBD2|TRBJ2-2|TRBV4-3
TGCGCCAGCAGCCACGTCTTACTAGCGCCGTCGAACACCGGGGAGCTGTTTTTT
CASSHVLLAPSNTGELFF
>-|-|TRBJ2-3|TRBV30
TGTGCCTGGAGTGTGGGGGAGGGCACAGATACGCAGTATTTT
CAWSVGEGTDTQYF
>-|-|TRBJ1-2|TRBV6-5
TGTGCCAGCAGTTACATTAGTACTAACTATGGCTACACCTTC
CASSYISTNYGYTF
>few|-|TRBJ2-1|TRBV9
TGTGCCAGCAGCCGTGGACTAATCAATGAGCAGTTCTTC
CASSRGLINEQFF
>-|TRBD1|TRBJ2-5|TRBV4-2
TGTGCCAGCAGCCGCGGACAGGGTGGGTCGTCTGGGACCCAGTACTTC
CASSRGQGGSSGTQYF
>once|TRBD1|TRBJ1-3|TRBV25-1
TGTGCCAGCAGTGAATATTTGGGACAGGGAAGGACTGGAAACACCATATATTTT
CASSEYLGQGRTGNTIYF
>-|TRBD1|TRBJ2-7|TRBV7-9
TGTGCCAGCAGCTTAGCGGGACAGAGGTACGAGCAGTACTTC
CASSLAGQRYEQYF
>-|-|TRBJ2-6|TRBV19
TGTGCCAGTAGTATTCGGGACACCAGACCTTACGGGGCCAACGTCCTGACTTTC
CASSIRDTRPYGANVLTF
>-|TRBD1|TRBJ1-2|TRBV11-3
TGTGCCAGCAGCACAGACAGGGGCTATGGCTACACCTTC
CASSTDRGYGYTF
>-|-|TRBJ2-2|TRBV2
TGTGCCAGCAGTGTCACAGGGTCCGGGGAGCTGTTTTTT
CASSVTGSGELFF
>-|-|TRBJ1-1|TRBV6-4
TGTGCCAGCAGTTTAAACATCAACACTGAAGCTTTCTTT
CASSLNINTEAFF
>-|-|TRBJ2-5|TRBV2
TGTGCCAGCAGAGCCGGACAGAACTCGTACCAAGAGACCCAGTACTTC
CASRAGQNSYQETQYF
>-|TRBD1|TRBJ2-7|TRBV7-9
TGTGCCAGCATCGATTCCGGGACAGAGACCTACGAGCAGTACTTC
CASIDSGTETYEQYF
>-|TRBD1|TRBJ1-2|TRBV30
TGTGCCTGGAGTGTACAGGGGATCCTTGGCTACACCTTC
CAWSVQGILGYTF
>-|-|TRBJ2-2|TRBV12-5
TGTGCTAGTGGTCGGACTGCGCACACCGGGGAGCTGTTTTTT
CASGRTAHTGELFF
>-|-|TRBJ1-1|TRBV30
TGTGCCTGGAGTGTAGGCAGTGGACAGTATGAAGCTTTCTTT
CAWSVGSGQYEAFF
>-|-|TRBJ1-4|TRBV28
TGTGCCAGCAGTTCTTGGGGACTTGATAATGAAAAACTGTTTTTT
CASSSWGLDNEKLFF
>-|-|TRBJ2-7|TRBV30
TGTGCCTGCGGAGGGTTCGGCTACGAGCAGTACTTC
CACGGFGYEQYF
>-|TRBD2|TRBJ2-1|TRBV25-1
TGTGCCAGCAGTGAACCGGGACTAGCGCGATTCGGTGAGCAGTTCTTC
CASSEPGLARFGEQFF
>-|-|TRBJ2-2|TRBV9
TGTGCCAGCAGCCCAGGCGTGAGTACCGGGGAGCTGTTTTTT
CASSPGVSTGELFF
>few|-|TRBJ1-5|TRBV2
TGTGCCAGCGGCCCAAAGCAGCCCCAGCATTTT
CASGPKQPQHF
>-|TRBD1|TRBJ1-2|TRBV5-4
TGTGCCAGCAGCCCCGACAGGGGAGGCTATGGCTACACCTTC
CASSPDRGGYGYTF